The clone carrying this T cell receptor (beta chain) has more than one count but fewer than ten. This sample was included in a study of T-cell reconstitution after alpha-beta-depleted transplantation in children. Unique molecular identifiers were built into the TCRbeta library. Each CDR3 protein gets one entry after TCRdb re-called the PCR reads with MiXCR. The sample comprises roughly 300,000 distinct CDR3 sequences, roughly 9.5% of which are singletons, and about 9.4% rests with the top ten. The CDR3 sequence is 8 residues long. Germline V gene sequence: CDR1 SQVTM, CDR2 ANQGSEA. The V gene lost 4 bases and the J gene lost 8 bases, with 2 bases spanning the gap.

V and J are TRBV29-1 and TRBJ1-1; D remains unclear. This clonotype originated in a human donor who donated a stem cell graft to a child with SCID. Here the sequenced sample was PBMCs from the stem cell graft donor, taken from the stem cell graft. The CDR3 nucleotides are TGCAGCGTTGGGGAAGCTTTCTTT. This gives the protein CSVGEAFF.